This T cell receptor beta chain was captured by sequencing in a study of CD8 T cells in Susac syndrome. The CDR3 has 14 amino acids. CDR1 is MNHEY and CDR2 is SMNVEV in the germline V gene (reference sequence). V was clipped by 6 bases and J by 4 bases, with 15 bases between them. TCR beta sequences were obtained from blood CD8+ and CD4+ T cells. Negative isolation was applied to CD8+ and CD4+ T cells, and FACS enrichment was applied to TEMRA cells. cDNA came from about 0.5 to 1 ug RNA primed by random hexamers. An immunoSEQ multiplex PCR generated amplified TCR beta CDR3 products spanning 54 Vbeta and 13 Jbeta. TCRdb itself ran the immunoSEQ multiplex PCR reads through MiXCR, one entry per CDR3 protein. The sample consists of some 260,000 distinct CDR3 sequences, 85% of them appearing once.

This clonotype was sampled from a human donor with multiple sclerosis. Sequencing used CD8+ T cells from PBMCs. The chain has TRBV27 and TRBJ1-1, with a tentative D call TRBD1 (5 bases). The CDR3 sequence: CASSPRWGGTEAFF. CDR3 DNA sequence: TGTGCCAGCAGCCCTAGGTGGGGGGGCACTGAAGCTTTCTTT.